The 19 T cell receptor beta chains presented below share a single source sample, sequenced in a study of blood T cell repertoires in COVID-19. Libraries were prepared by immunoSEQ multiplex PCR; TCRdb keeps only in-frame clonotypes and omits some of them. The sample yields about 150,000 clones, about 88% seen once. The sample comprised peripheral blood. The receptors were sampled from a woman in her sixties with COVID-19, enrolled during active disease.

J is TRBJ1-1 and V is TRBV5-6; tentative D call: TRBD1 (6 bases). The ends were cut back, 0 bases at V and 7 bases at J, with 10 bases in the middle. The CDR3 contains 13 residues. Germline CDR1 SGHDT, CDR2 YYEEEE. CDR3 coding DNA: TGTGCCAGCAGCTTGGGGACAGCCGTTGAAGCTTTCTTT. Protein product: CASSLGTAVEAFF.

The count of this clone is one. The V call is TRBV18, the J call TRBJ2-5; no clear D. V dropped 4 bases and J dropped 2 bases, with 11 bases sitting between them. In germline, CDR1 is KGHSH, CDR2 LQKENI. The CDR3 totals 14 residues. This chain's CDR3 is CASSRADRQETQYF. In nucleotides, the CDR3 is TGTGCCAGCTCACGGGCAGATCGGCAAGAGACCCAGTACTTC.

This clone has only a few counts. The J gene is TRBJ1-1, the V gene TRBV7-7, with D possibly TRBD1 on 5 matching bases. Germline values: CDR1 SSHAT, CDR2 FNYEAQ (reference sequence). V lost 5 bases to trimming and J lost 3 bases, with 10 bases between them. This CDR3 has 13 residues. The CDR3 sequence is CASSRGEDTEAFF. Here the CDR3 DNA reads TGTGCCAGCAGCCGGGGGGAGGACACTGAAGCTTTCTTT.

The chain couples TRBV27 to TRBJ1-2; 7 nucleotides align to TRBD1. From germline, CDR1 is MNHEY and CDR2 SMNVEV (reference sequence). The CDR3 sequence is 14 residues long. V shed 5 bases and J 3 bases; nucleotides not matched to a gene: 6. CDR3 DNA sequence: TGTGCCAGCAGTAGGGACAGTAGACACTATGGCTACACCTTC. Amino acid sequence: CASSRDSRHYGYTF.

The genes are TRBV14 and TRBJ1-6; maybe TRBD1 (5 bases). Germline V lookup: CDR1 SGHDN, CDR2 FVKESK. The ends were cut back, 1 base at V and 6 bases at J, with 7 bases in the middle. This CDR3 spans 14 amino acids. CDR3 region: CASSQVGVNSPLHF. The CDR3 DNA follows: TGTGCCAGCAGCCAAGTAGGGGTTAATTCACCCCTCCACTTT.

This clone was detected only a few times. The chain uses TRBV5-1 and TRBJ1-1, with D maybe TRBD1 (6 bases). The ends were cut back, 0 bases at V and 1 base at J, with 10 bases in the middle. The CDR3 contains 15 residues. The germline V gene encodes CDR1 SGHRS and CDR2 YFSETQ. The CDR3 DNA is TGCGCCAGCAGCTTGGGTTCAGGGGAGAACACTGAAGCTTTCTTT. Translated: CASSLGSGENTEAFF.

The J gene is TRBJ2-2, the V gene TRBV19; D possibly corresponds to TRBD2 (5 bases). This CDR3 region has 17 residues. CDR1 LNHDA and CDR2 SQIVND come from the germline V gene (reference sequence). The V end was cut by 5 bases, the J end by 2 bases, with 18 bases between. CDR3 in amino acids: CASSLRGDGGNTGELFF. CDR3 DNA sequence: TGTGCCAGTAGTCTTCGGGGTGACGGCGGTAACACCGGGGAGCTGTTTTTT.

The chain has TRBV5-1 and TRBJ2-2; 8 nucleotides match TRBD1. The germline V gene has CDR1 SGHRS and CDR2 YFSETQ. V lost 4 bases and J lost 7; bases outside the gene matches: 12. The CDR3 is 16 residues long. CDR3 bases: TGCGCCAGCAGCCCCCGCTTCGCAGGGGGCGGCGGGGAGCTGTTTTTT. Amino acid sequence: CASSPRFAGGGGELFF.

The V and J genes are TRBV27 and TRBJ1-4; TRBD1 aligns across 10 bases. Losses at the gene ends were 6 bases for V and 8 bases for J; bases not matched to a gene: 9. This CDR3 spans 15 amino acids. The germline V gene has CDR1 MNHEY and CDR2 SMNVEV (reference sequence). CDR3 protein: CASRMTGGGGEKLFF. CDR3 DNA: TGTGCCAGCAGAATGACAGGGGGCGGTGGGGAAAAACTGTTTTTT.

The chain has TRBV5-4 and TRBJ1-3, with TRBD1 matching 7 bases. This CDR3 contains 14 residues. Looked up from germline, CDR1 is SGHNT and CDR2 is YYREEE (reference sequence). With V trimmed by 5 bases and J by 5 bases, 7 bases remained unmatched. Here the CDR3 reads CASSFRDSRNTIYF. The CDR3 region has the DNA TGTGCCAGCAGTTTTCGGGACAGTCGAAACACCATATATTTT.

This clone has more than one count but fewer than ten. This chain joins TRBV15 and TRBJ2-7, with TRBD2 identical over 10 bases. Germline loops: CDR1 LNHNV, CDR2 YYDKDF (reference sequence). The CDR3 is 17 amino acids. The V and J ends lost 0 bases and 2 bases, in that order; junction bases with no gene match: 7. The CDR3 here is CATSRDPRTSGAYEQYF. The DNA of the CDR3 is TGTGCCACCAGCAGAGATCCACGGACTAGCGGTGCCTACGAGCAGTACTTC.

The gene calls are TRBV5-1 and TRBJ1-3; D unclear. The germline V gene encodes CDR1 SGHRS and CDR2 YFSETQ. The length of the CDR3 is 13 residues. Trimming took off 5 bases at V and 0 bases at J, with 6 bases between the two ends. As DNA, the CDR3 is TGCGCCAGCAGTGGCGGCTCTGGAAACACCATATATTTT. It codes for CASSGGSGNTIYF.

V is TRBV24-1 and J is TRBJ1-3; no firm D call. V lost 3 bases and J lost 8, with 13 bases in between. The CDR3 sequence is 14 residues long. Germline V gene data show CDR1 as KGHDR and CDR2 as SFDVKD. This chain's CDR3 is CATSDPPGIDTIYF. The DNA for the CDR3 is TGTGCCACCAGTGATCCCCCCGGTATTGACACCATATATTTT.

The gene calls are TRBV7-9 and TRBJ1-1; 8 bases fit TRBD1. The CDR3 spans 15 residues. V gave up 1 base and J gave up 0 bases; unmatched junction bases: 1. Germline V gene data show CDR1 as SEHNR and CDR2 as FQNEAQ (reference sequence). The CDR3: CASSLGGQVNTEAFF. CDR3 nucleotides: TGTGCCAGCAGCTTAGGGGGACAGGTGAACACTGAAGCTTTCTTT.

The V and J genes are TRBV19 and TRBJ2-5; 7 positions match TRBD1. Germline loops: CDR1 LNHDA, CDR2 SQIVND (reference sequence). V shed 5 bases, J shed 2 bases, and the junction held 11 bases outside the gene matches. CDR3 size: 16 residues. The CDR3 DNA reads TGTGCCAGTAGTGATCCCCGAGGGGGCTCGCAAGAGACCCAGTACTTC. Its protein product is CASSDPRGGSQETQYF. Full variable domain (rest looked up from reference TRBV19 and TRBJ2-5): DGGITQSPKYLFRKEGQNVTLSCEQNLNHDAMYWYRQDPGQGLRLIYYSQIVNDFQKGDIAEGYSVSREKKESFPLTVTSAQKNPTAFYLCASSDPRGGSQETQYFGPGTRLLVL.

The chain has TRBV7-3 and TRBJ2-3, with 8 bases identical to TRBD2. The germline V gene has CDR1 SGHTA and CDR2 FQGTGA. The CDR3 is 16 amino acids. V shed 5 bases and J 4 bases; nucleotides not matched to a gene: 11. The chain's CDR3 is CASSATSAPGADTQYF. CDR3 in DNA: TGTGCCAGCAGCGCGACTAGCGCCCCTGGCGCAGATACGCAGTATTTT.

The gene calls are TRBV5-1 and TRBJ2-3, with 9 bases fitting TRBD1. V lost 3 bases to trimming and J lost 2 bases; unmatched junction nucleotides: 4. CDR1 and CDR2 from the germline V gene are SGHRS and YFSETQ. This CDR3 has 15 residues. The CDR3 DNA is TGCGCCAGCAGCTCAGGGACAGGGAACACAGATACGCAGTATTTT. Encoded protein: CASSSGTGNTDTQYF. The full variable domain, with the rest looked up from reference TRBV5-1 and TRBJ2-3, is KAGVTQTPRYLIKTRGQQVTLSCSPISGHRSVSWYQQTPGQGLQFLFEYFSETQRNKGNFPGRFSGRQFSNSRSEMNVSTLELGDSALYLCASSSGTGNTDTQYFGPGTRLTVL.

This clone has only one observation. CDR3 DNA: TGTGCCAGCAGCTTTAAGACCGGGACAGTCGGAGAGACCCAGTACTTC. Amino acids: CASSFKTGTVGETQYF. This sequence joins TRBV5-6 and TRBJ2-5; 7 bases align to TRBD1. Germline CDR1 SGHDT, CDR2 YYEEEE. The ends lost 2 bases at V and 4 bases at J; junction bases unmatched: 11. The CDR3 spans 16 residues.

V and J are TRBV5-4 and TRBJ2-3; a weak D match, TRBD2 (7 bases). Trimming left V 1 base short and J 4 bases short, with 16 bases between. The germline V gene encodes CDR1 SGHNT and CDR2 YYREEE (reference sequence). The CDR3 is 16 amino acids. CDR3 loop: CASSLWGGGASDTQYF. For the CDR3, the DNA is TGTGCCAGCAGCTTGTGGGGTGGGGGGGCATCAGATACGCAGTATTTT. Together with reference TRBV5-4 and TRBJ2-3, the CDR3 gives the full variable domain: ETGVTQSPTHLIKTRGQQVTLRCSSQSGHNTVSWYQQALGQGPQFIFQYYREEENGRGNFPPRFSGLQFPNYSSELNVNALELDDSALYLCASSLWGGGASDTQYFGPGTRLTVL.